Below, 11 T cell receptor beta chains from the same sample are listed, as sequenced in a study of T cells in Graves' hyperthyroidism and ophthalmopathy. Amplified regions were TCR beta CDR3 sequences from RNA transcripts. First-round RT-PCR targeting the TCR CDR3 was performed with the HTBI primer set. One entry per CDR3 protein results from TCRdb running MiXCR on the multiplex PCR reads. The sample has more than 35,000 distinct CDR3 sequences, roughly 49% seen once. The source material was peripheral blood or thyroid tissue (not recorded which). These receptors were taken from a woman aged 45 to 65 with Graves' hyperthyroidism.

The V call is TRBV2, the J call TRBJ1-5; 9 positions agree with TRBD1. J was trimmed by 6 bases and V by 8 bases; bases with no gene match: 2. Germline CDR1 reads SNHLY; CDR2 reads FYNNEI. The CDR3 sequence is 12 residues long. CDR3 region: CASGTGTQPQHF. As DNA, the CDR3 is TGTGCCAGCGGGACAGGGACTCAGCCCCAGCATTTT. The entire variable domain, with the rest obtained from reference TRBV2 and TRBJ1-5, is as follows: EPEVTQTPSHQVTQMGQEVILRCVPISNHLYFYWYRQILGQKVEFLVSFYNNEISEKSEIFDDQFSVERPDGSNFTLKIRSTKLEDSAMYFCASGTGTQPQHFGDGTRLSIL.

The rearrangement links TRBV28 to TRBJ2-5, with D maybe TRBD2 (6 bases). Germline lookup yields CDR1 MDHEN and CDR2 SYDVKM. This CDR3 has 14 residues. V was clipped by 11 bases and J by 6 bases, with 22 bases between them. The CDR3 nucleotides read TGTGCCGGCATGCCTGCTGGAGGGGTGAAGACCCAGTACTTC. Amino acids: CAGMPAGGVKTQYF.

This chain links TRBV4-1 with TRBJ2-7, with 12 bases aligning to TRBD2. The CDR3 spans 15 residues. Germline V gene data show CDR1 as MGHRA and CDR2 as YSYEKL. J was trimmed by 7 bases and V by 3 bases; bases with no gene match: 7. The CDR3 is CASSQAGTSGWEQYF. CDR3 DNA sequence: TGCGCCAGCAGCCAGGCCGGGACTAGCGGGTGGGAGCAGTACTTC.

This clonotype was detected ten times or more. V is TRBV5-4 and J is TRBJ1-1; D unclear. V gave up 4 bases and J gave up 5 bases, with 9 bases separating them. The germline gives CDR1 SGHNT, CDR2 YYREEE (reference sequence). The CDR3 has 12 amino acids. CDR3 coding DNA: TGTGCCAGCAGCCAGACGTGTACTGAAGCTTTCTTT. Translated, it gives CASSQTCTEAFF.

This clonotype has at least ten counts. The chain employs TRBV10-1 and TRBJ2-3; D uncertain. Germline CDR1 and CDR2: WNHNN and SYGVQD (reference sequence). Trimming pared 3 bases from V and 1 base from J, leaving 11 bases between. The CDR3 spans 15 residues. Written as DNA, the CDR3 is TGCGCCAGCAGTGAAGATCCGGGTGGCACAGATACGCAGTATTTT. Amino acid sequence: CASSEDPGGTDTQYF.

This clonotype was counted only a few times. The V call is TRBV19, the J call TRBJ1-2, with D possibly matching TRBD1 (5 bases). The CDR3 contains 12 residues. V was shortened by 9 bases and J by 4 bases, with 12 bases between the two germline ends. Germline CDR1 LNHDA, CDR2 SQIVND (reference sequence). Here the CDR3 reads CASSGTAYGYTF. CDR3 bases: TGTGCCAGCAGTGGGACGGCCTATGGCTACACCTTC. Together with reference TRBV19 and TRBJ1-2, the CDR3 gives the full variable domain: DGGITQSPKYLFRKEGQNVTLSCEQNLNHDAMYWYRQDPGQGLRLIYYSQIVNDFQKGDIAEGYSVSREKKESFPLTVTSAQKNPTAFYLCASSGTAYGYTFGSGTRLTVV.

The chain links TRBV30 to TRBJ2-6; D is tentatively TRBD1 or TRBD2 (7 bases each). Trimming took 6 bases from V and 6 from J, leaving 15 bases between them. This CDR3 has 14 amino acids. Germline assignment: CDR1 GTSNPN and CDR2 SVGIG (reference sequence). CDR3 nucleotides: TGTGCCTGTAAGACAGGGAGGGAGGCCAACGTCCTGACTTTC. This sequence encodes CACKTGREANVLTF.

This clonotype occurred many times. The chain joins TRBV7-8 to TRBJ1-2, with D uncertain. The CDR3 is 15 residues long. The V and J ends lost 0 bases and 2 bases respectively, with 10 bases between them. Germline V lookup: CDR1 SGHVS, CDR2 FQNEAQ. In nucleotides, the CDR3 is TGTGCCAGCAGCTTAGCGCGGCACACGAACTATGGCTACACCTTC. Its translation: CASSLARHTNYGYTF.

This clonotype has just one count. A much more abundant neighbour one base away suggests this may be a read error. The V and J genes are TRBV20-1 and TRBJ2-3; TRBD1 matches at 7 bases. CDR1 and CDR2 (germline): DFQATT, SNEGSKA (reference sequence). CDR3 length: 15 residues. The CDR3 loop is CSAETGTDNTDTQCF. The CDR3 DNA sequence: TGCAGTGCTGAGACCGGGACAGACAACACAGATACGCAGTGTTTT.

This clonotype showed up many times. The chain links TRBV7-3 to TRBJ1-1; 8 bases are shared with TRBD1. V gave up 0 bases and J gave up 11 bases; unmatched junction bases: 5. The CDR3 length is 13 residues. The germline V gene has CDR1 SGHTA and CDR2 FQGTGA. This CDR3 is CASSLTGQDGAFF. In nucleotides, the CDR3 is TGTGCCAGCAGCTTAACGGGACAGGACGGGGCTTTCTTT. Looking up the rest from reference TRBV7-3 and TRBJ1-1 gives the full variable domain: GAGVSQTPSNKVTEKGKYVELRCDPISGHTALYWYRQSLGQGPEFLIYFQGTGAADDSGLPNDRFFAVRPEGSVSTLKIQRTERGDSAVYLCASSLTGQDGAFFGQGTRLTVV.

The chain employs TRBV12-3 or TRBV12-4 and TRBJ2-5; the match to TRBD2 covers 11 bases. This CDR3 spans 15 amino acids. The J segment lost 5 bases and the V segment lost 8 bases, leaving 10 bases of the junction unmatched. The CDR3 here is CASGPGLAGGETQYF. The CDR3 nucleotides are TGTGCCAGCGGCCCGGGGCTAGCGGGGGGCGAGACCCAGTACTTC.